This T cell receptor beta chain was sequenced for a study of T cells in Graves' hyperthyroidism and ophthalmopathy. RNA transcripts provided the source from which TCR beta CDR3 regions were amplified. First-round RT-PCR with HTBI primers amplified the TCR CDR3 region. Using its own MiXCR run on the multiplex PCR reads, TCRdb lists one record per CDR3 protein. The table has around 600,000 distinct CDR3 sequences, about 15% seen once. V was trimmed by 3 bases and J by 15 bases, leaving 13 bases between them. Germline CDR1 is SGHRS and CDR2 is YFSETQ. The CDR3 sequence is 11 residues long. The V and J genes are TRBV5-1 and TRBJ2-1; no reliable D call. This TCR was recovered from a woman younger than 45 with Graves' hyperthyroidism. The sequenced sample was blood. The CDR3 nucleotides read TGCGCCAGCAGCTCCGAATTAACCCGGTTCTTC. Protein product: CASSSELTRFF.